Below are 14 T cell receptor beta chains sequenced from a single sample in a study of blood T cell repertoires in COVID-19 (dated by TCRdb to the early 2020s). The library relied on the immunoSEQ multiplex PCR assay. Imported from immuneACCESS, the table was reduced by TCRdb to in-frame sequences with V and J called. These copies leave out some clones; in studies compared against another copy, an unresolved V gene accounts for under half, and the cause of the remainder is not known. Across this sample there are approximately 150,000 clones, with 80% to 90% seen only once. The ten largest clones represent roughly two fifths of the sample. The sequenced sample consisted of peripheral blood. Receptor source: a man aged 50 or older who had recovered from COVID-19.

Here the CDR3 reads CASSLKQGAFNEQFF. CDR3 DNA sequence: TGTGCCAGCAGCTTGAAACAGGGGGCATTCAATGAGCAGTTCTTC. The chain uses TRBV5-4 and TRBJ2-1, with 9 bases aligning to TRBD1. The CDR3 runs to 15 residues. Per the germline V gene, CDR1 is SGHNT and CDR2 is YYREEE (reference sequence). With V trimmed by 1 base and J by 6 bases, 5 bases remained unmatched.

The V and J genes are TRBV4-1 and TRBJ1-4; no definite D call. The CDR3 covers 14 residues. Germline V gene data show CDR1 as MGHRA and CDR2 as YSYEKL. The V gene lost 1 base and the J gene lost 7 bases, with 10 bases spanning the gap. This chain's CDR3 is CASSQVVTGEKLFF. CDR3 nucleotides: TGCGCCAGCAGCCAAGTCGTAACGGGTGAAAAACTGTTTTTT.

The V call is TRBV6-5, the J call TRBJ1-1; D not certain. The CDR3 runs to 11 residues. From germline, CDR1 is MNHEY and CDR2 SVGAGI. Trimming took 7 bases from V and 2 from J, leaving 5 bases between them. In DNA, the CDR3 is TGTGCCAGCATCATTAACACTGAAGCTTTCTTT. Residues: CASIINTEAFF.

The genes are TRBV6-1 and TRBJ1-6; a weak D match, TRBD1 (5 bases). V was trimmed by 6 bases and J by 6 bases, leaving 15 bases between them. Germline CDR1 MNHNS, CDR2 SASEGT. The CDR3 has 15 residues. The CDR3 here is CASSGTPGGNSPLHF. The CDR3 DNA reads TGTGCCAGCAGCGGGACCCCGGGAGGTAATTCACCCCTCCACTTT.

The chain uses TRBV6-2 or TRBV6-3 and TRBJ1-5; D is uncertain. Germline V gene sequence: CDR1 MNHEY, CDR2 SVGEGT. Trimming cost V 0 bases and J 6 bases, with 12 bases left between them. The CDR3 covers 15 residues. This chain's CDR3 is CASSYSGGPGQPQHF. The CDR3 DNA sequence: TGTGCCAGCAGTTACTCGGGAGGGCCCGGTCAGCCCCAGCATTTT.

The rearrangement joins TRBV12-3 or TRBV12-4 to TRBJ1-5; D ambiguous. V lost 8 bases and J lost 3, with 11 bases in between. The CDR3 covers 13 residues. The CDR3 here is CASGGSNNQPQHF. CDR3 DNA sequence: TGTGCCAGCGGAGGGAGTAACAATCAGCCCCAGCATTTT.

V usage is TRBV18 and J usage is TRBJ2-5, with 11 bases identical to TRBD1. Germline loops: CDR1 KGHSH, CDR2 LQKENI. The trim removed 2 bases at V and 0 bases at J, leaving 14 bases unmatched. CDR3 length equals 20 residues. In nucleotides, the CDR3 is TGTGCCAGCTCACCAAGCCGGGACAGGGGGTTTTTGGGGTACCAAGAGACCCAGTACTTC. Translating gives CASSPSRDRGFLGYQETQYF.

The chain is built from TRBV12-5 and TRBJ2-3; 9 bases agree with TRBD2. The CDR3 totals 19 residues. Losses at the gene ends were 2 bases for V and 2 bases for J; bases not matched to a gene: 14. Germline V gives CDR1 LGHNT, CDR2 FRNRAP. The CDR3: CASGLPSKVASGITDTQYF. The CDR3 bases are TGTGCTAGTGGTTTGCCCTCAAAAGTGGCTAGCGGGATCACAGATACGCAGTATTTT.

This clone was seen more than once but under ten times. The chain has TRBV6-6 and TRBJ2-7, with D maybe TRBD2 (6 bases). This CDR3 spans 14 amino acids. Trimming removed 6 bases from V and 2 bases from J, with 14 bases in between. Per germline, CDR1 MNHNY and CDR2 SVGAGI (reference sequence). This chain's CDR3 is CASRGGLPTYEQYF. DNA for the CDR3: TGTGCCAGCAGGGGAGGACTACCAACCTACGAGCAGTACTTC.

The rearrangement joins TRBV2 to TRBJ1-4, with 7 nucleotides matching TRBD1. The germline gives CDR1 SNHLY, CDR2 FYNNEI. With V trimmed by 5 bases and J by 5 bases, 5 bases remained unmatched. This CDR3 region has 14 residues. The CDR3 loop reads CASSRQGRNEKLFF. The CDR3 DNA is TGTGCCAGCAGTCGACAGGGAAGGAATGAAAAACTGTTTTTT.

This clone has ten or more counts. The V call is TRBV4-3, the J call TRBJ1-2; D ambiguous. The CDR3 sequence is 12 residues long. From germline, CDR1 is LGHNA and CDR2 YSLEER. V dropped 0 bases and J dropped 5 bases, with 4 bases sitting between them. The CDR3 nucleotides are TGCGCCAGCAGCCAAGACCAGTATGGCTACACCTTC. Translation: CASSQDQYGYTF.

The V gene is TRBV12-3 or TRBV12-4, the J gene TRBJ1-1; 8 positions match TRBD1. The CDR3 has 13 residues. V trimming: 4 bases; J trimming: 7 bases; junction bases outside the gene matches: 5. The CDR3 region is CASSSGQGVEAFF. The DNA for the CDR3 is TGTGCCAGCAGTTCCGGACAGGGAGTTGAAGCTTTCTTT.

CDR3 loop: CASVTVRLNSNQPQHF. The CDR3, as DNA: TGTGCCTCCGTGACAGTTCGCCTAAATAGCAATCAGCCCCAGCATTTT. The chain uses TRBV19 and TRBJ1-5; D may be TRBD1 (5 bases). The V and J ends lost 11 bases and 0 bases respectively, with 20 bases between them. This CDR3 is 16 amino acids long. CDR1 is LNHDA and CDR2 is SQIVND in the germline V gene (reference sequence).

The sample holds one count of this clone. The CDR3 region has the DNA TGTGCCAGCACCCCCGCCCGTCAGGAAATCACTGAAGCTTTCTTT. Protein sequence: CASTPARQEITEAFF. The J gene is TRBJ1-1, the V gene TRBV6-5; D is uncertain. CDR1 is MNHEY, CDR2 SVGAGI, per germline. This CDR3 spans 15 amino acids. With 7 bases removed from V and 4 bases from J, the gap between germline ends came to 19 bases.